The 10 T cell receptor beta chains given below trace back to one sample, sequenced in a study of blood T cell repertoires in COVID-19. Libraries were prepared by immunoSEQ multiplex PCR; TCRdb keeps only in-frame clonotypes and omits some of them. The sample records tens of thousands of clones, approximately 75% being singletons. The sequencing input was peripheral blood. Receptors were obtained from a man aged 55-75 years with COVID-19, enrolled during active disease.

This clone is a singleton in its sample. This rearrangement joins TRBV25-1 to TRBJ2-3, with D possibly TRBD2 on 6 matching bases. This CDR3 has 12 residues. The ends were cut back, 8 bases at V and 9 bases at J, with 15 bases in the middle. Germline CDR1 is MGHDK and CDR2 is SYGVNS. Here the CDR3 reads CASSRDSRTQYF. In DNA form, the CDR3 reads TGTGCCAGCTCACGGGACTCACGAACGCAGTATTTT.

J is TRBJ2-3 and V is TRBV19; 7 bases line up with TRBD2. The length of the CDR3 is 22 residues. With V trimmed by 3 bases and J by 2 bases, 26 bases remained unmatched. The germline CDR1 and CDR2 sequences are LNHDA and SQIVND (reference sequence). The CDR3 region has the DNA TGTGCCAGTAGTATTGGCAGGGCCCCCTACGGGCTAGCGGAATCCAACACAGATACGCAGTATTTT. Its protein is CASSIGRAPYGLAESNTDTQYF. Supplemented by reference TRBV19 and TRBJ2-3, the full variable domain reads DGGITQSPKYLFRKEGQNVTLSCEQNLNHDAMYWYRQDPGQGLRLIYYSQIVNDFQKGDIAEGYSVSREKKESFPLTVTSAQKNPTAFYLCASSIGRAPYGLAESNTDTQYFGPGTRLTVL.

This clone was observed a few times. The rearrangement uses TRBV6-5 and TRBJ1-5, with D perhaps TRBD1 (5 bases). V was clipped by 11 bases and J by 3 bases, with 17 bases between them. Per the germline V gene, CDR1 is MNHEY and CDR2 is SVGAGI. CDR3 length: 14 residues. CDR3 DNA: TGTGCCGGGGCGTCTTCGCCTACCAATCAGCCCCAGCATTTT. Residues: CAGASSPTNQPQHF.

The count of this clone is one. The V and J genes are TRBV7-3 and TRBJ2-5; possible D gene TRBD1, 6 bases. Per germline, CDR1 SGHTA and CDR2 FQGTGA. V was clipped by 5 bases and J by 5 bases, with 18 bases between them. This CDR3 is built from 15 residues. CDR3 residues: CASSTTGHDFETQYF. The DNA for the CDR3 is TGTGCCAGCAGCACGACAGGACACGATTTCGAGACCCAGTACTTC.

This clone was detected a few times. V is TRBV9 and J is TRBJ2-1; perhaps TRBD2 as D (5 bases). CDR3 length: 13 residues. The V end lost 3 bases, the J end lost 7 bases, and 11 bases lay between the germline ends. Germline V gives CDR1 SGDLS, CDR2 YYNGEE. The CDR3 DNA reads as TGTGCCAGCAGCGACGGACTGAAAAATGAGCAGTTCTTC. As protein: CASSDGLKNEQFF.

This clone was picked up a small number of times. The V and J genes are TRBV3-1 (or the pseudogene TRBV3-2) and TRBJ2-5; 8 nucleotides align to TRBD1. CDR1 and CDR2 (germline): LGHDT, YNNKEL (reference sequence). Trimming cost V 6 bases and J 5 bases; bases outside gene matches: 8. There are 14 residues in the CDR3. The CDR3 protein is CASRDRQGWETQYF. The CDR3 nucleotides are TGTGCCAGCAGAGACCGACAGGGGTGGGAGACCCAGTACTTC.

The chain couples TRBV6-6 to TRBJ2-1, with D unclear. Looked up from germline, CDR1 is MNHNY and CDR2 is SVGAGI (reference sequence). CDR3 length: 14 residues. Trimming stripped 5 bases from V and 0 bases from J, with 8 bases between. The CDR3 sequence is CASSSLSSYNEQFF. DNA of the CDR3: TGTGCCAGCAGTAGCCTGAGCTCCTACAATGAGCAGTTCTTC.

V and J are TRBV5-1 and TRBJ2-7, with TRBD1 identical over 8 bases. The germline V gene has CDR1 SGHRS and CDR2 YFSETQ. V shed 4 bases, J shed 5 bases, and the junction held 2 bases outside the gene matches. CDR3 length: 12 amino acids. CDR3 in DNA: TGCGCCAGCAGCGTGACAGGGGACGAGCAGTACTTC. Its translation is CASSVTGDEQYF. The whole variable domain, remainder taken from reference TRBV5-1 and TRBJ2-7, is KAGVTQTPRYLIKTRGQQVTLSCSPISGHRSVSWYQQTPGQGLQFLFEYFSETQRNKGNFPGRFSGRQFSNSRSEMNVSTLELGDSALYLCASSVTGDEQYFGPGTRLTVT.

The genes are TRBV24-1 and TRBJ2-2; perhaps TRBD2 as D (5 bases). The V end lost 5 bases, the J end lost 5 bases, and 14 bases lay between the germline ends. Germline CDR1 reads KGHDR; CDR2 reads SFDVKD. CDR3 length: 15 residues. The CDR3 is CATSARTSGTGELFF. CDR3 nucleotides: TGTGCCACCAGTGCCCGGACCTCGGGGACCGGGGAGCTGTTTTTT.

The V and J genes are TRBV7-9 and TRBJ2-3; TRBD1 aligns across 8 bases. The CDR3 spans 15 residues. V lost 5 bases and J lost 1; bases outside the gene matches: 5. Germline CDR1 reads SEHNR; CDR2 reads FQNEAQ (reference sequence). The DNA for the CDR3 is TGTGCCAGCAGCCCAGAGGGACAGGGCACAGATACGCAGTATTTT. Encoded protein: CASSPEGQGTDTQYF.